The 19 T cell receptor beta chains in this list originate from one sample, sequenced in a study of T-cell memory formation after mild COVID-19. TCRdb reprocessed the 5' RACE reads via MiXCR and lists one record per CDR3 protein. This table holds under 550,000 distinct CDR3 sequences, roughly 18% found once. Sequencing input: PBMCs or a T cell subset sorted from them (not recorded which). The receptors derive from a man between 18 and 35 years old who had mild COVID-19 (a few samples of this study predate the infection). Cell type and time point are not known.

The V and J genes are TRBV28 and TRBJ1-6, with D maybe TRBD1 (5 bases). From germline, CDR1 is MDHEN and CDR2 SYDVKM. V was pared by 5 bases and J by 14 bases, with 16 bases between. The CDR3 length is 13 residues. The chain's CDR3 is CASSNPGPRALHF. DNA for the CDR3: TGTGCCAGCAGTAACCCGGGGCCTCGGGCCCTCCACTTT.

This clonotype occurred a few times. The chain couples TRBV2 to TRBJ1-6; no definite D call. The germline V and J ends were trimmed by 6 bases and 7 bases, with 16 bases remaining between them. This CDR3 comprises 15 residues. CDR1 is SNHLY and CDR2 is FYNNEI in the germline V gene. The CDR3 reads CASSPRRPINSPLHF. The CDR3 nucleotides read TGTGCCAGCAGCCCGAGGAGACCGATCAATTCACCCCTCCACTTT.

This chain connects TRBV11-2 to TRBJ1-5, with 9 bases fitting TRBD1. Germline V gene lookup returns CDR1 SGHAT and CDR2 FQNNGV. This CDR3 spans 13 amino acids. The V and J ends lost 8 bases and 2 bases, in that order; junction bases with no gene match: 1. CDR3 bases: TGTGCCAGCGGGGACAGGGGCAATCAGCCCCAGCATTTT. It is translated as CASGDRGNQPQHF.

In regard to this clonotype: One end of the junction is discordant with germline, which a read error may explain. V is TRBV4-3 and J is TRBJ2-7, with D unresolved. The CDR3 has 13 amino acids. The germline CDR1 and CDR2 sequences are LGHNA and YSLEER. In DNA, the CDR3 is TGCGCCTGCAGCCAACCGGGCCAGGACGAGCAGTACTTC. This codes for CACSQPGQDEQYF.

The V and J genes are TRBV7-2 and TRBJ2-2; no clear D gene. CDR1 is SGHTA, CDR2 FQGNSA, per germline. This CDR3 is built from 16 residues. V was shortened by 1 base and J by 2 bases, with 11 bases between the two germline ends. CDR3 residues: CASSLGWAGNTGELFF. The CDR3 bases are TGTGCCAGCAGCTTAGGTTGGGCAGGTAACACCGGGGAGCTGTTTTTT.

The gene calls are TRBV7-6 and TRBJ1-5; tentatively, D is TRBD1 (5 bases). Trimming cost V 5 bases and J 2 bases, with 13 bases left between them. Germline V gene sequence: CDR1 SGHVS, CDR2 FNYEAQ. The CDR3 runs 15 residues. The CDR3 coding sequence is TGTGCCAGCAGCGAAGGGGCTTGGGGCAATCAGCCCCAGCATTTT. Translated, it gives CASSEGAWGNQPQHF.

V is TRBV24-1 and J is TRBJ2-3; D may match TRBD1 or TRBD2 (5 bases each). CDR1 is KGHDR and CDR2 is SFDVKD in the germline V gene. V was pared by 3 bases and J by 3 bases, with 9 bases between. This CDR3 comprises 14 residues. This CDR3 reads CATSDGGITDTQYF. As DNA, the CDR3 is TGTGCCACCAGTGATGGGGGAATTACAGATACGCAGTATTTT.

V usage is TRBV7-9 and J usage is TRBJ1-3; D possibly corresponds to TRBD1 (6 bases). The V end was cut by 1 base, the J end by 2 bases, with 9 bases between. Germline values: CDR1 SEHNR, CDR2 FQNEAQ (reference sequence). This CDR3 comprises 15 residues. The CDR3 DNA follows: TGTGCCAGCAGCTTAGGGCAGGGGCCTGGAAACACCATATATTTT. Protein product: CASSLGQGPGNTIYF.

Only a few counts were recorded for this clonotype. V is TRBV20-1 and J is TRBJ2-5; 11 positions match TRBD2. Germline V gene lookup returns CDR1 DFQATT and CDR2 SNEGSKA (reference sequence). V lost 1 base and J lost 5; bases outside the gene matches: 9. The CDR3 has 16 residues. The CDR3 region is CSARVPTSGDGETQYF. The CDR3 DNA sequence: TGCAGTGCTAGAGTGCCGACTAGCGGGGATGGGGAGACCCAGTACTTC.

This clonotype was seen a few times. CDR3 amino acids: CASSALGPTGFFGYTF. Here the CDR3 DNA reads TGTGCCAGCAGCGCCCTGGGACCGACAGGGTTCTTCGGCTACACCTTC. This chain connects TRBV7-9 to TRBJ1-2, with 7 positions matching TRBD1. The CDR3 has 16 amino acids. Germline CDR1 is SEHNR and CDR2 is FQNEAQ (reference sequence). The V and J ends lost 5 bases and 8 bases, in that order; junction bases with no gene match: 17.

The CDR3 DNA reads as TGTGCCAGCAGCCCCGGGACTAGCGCCTACGAGCAGTACGTC. Translation: CASSPGTSAYEQYV. The V call is TRBV7-4, the J call TRBJ2-7; TRBD2 agrees at 10 bases. This CDR3 comprises 14 residues. CDR1 is SGHVT and CDR2 is SQSDAQ in the germline V gene. V shed 5 bases and J 2 bases; nucleotides not matched to a gene: 3.

The V gene is TRBV7-2, the J gene TRBJ2-3; the match to TRBD2 covers 9 bases. The CDR3 extends over 13 amino acids. Germline lookup yields CDR1 SGHTA and CDR2 FQGNSA. V shed 5 bases and J 11 bases; nucleotides not matched to a gene: 8. The CDR3 nucleotides are TGTGCCAGCAGCCCCGTAGCGGGGGAAATGCAGTATTTT. Its protein product is CASSPVAGEMQYF.

This clonotype showed up just a few times. V gene TRBV25-1 combines with J gene TRBJ1-2; D ambiguous. CDR1 MGHDK and CDR2 SYGVNS come from the germline V gene. This CDR3 has 14 residues. The V end lost 5 bases, the J end lost 5 bases, and 15 bases lay between the germline ends. The CDR3 region has the DNA TGTGCCAGCAGTCGAAAAAGGACCGCGTATGGCTACACCTTC. This encodes CASSRKRTAYGYTF.

The genes are TRBV5-4 and TRBJ2-2; weak D call: TRBD1 (6 bases). Trimming removed 1 base from V and 0 bases from J, with 16 bases in between. The CDR3 is made up of 18 amino acids. Germline V gene data show CDR1 as SGHNT and CDR2 as YYREEE (reference sequence). CDR3 residues: CASSLRVLRTANTGELFF. The DNA for the CDR3 is TGTGCCAGCAGCTTGAGGGTGTTGAGGACAGCGAACACCGGGGAGCTGTTTTTT.

CDR3 region: CASSGRGTGTRTDTQYF. The CDR3, as DNA: TGCGCCAGCAGCGGACGGGGGACCGGGACTAGAACAGATACGCAGTATTTT. V is TRBV5-1 and J is TRBJ2-3; the match to TRBD2 covers 8 bases. Germline V gene sequence: CDR1 SGHRS, CDR2 YFSETQ. The CDR3 is made up of 17 amino acids. Germline trimming cut 4 bases from V and 3 bases from J; bases unmatched to any gene: 13.

The chain carries TRBV7-2 and TRBJ1-2, with a possible D match to TRBD1 (6 bases). The CDR3 sequence is 13 residues long. Trimming removed 4 bases from V and 7 bases from J, with 13 bases in between. Germline lookup yields CDR1 SGHTA and CDR2 FQGNSA. CDR3 nucleotides: TGTGCCAGCAGCTCCTCCAGGGGAGGTGGCTACACCTTC. Its translation: CASSSSRGGGYTF. The complete variable domain, with remaining parts taken from reference TRBV7-2 and TRBJ1-2, reads GAGVSQSPSNKVTEKGKDVELRCDPISGHTALYWYRQSLGQGLEFLIYFQGNSAPDKSGLPSDRFSAERTGGSVSTLTIQRTQQEDSAVYLCASSSSRGGGYTFGSGTRLTVV.

This clonotype showed up just a few times. The rearrangement links TRBV5-1 to TRBJ1-4, with no clear D. The CDR3 runs 14 residues. Trimming pared 0 bases from V and 5 bases from J, leaving 8 bases between. From germline, CDR1 is SGHRS and CDR2 YFSETQ. For the CDR3, the DNA is TGCGCCAGCAGCTTGGGACAAGTGAATGAAAAACTGTTTTTT. Translating it yields CASSLGQVNEKLFF.

There are a few counts of this clonotype. The J gene is TRBJ2-2, the V gene TRBV6-1; D remains unclear. Germline V CDR1 and CDR2: MNHNS, SASEGT. V was cut by 5 bases and J by 6 bases, with 7 bases left in between. This CDR3 region has 12 residues. The CDR3 DNA reads as TGTGCCAGCAGTATTGGATCCGGGGAGCTGTTTTTT. It codes for CASSIGSGELFF.

This clonotype was counted only a few times. The chain recombines TRBV5-1 with TRBJ2-2; TRBD2 matches at 7 bases. The V gene's germline CDR1 is SGHRS and CDR2 YFSETQ. The CDR3 contains 15 residues. V shed 2 bases and J 4 bases; nucleotides not matched to a gene: 5. CDR3: CASSFASGVTGELFF. For the CDR3, the DNA is TGCGCCAGCAGCTTTGCTAGCGGCGTCACCGGGGAGCTGTTTTTT.